Below are 25 T cell receptor beta chains sequenced from a single sample in a study of early stage breast cancer tumors. The table came from immunoSEQ multiplex PCR; TCRdb's copy has only in-frame clones and leaves some out. The repertoire consists of fewer than 50,000 clones, with approximately 78% occurring once and the leading ten covering 7.2%. The sample comprised blood. The receptors come from a person between 45 and 65 years old with breast cancer.

V is TRBV28 and J is TRBJ1-3, with unresolved D. V lost 6 bases and J lost 4, with 16 bases in between. Germline V gives CDR1 MDHEN, CDR2 SYDVKM. The CDR3 spans 15 residues. DNA for the CDR3: TGTGCCAGCAGCGGAATCGGGGTTGGGGGAAACACCATATATTTT. Translated, it gives CASSGIGVGGNTIYF.

This clone was picked up one time. The V call is TRBV18, the J call TRBJ2-6; D is possibly TRBD2 (6 bases). This CDR3 has 18 residues. CDR1 KGHSH and CDR2 LQKENI come from the germline V gene. With 3 bases removed from V and 0 bases from J, the gap between germline ends came to 15 bases. The CDR3: CASSPTRDSYSGANVLTF. Here the CDR3 DNA reads TGTGCCAGCTCACCTACTCGGGACTCTTACTCTGGGGCCAACGTCCTGACTTTC.

The rearrangement joins TRBV6-5 to TRBJ1-5; D may be TRBD1 (5 bases). This CDR3 spans 14 amino acids. Germline V gene sequence: CDR1 MNHEY, CDR2 SVGAGI. The V end lost 2 bases, the J end lost 4 bases, and 9 bases lay between the germline ends. CDR3 in amino acids: CASSYGGGNQPQHF. The CDR3 DNA follows: TGTGCCAGCAGTTACGGCGGGGGGAATCAGCCCCAGCATTTT.

This sequence joins TRBV6-1 and TRBJ2-3; 7 bases are shared with TRBD2. Germline loops: CDR1 MNHNS, CDR2 SASEGT. Germline trimming cut 7 bases from V and 2 bases from J; bases unmatched to any gene: 9. CDR3 length: 15 residues. The CDR3 is CASIIGRGPTDTQYF. DNA of the CDR3: TGTGCCAGCATCATTGGGAGGGGCCCCACAGATACGCAGTATTTT.

The rearrangement uses TRBV27 and TRBJ1-1; 7 bases are shared with TRBD1. V lost 6 bases and J lost 1; bases outside the gene matches: 17. The CDR3 totals 18 residues. CDR1 and CDR2 (germline): MNHEY, SMNVEV (reference sequence). The CDR3, as DNA: TGTGCCAGCAGCCGCGGGGCCGGAGGGGGCAGGGAGAACACTGAAGCTTTCTTT. It yields the protein CASSRGAGGGRENTEAFF.

The rearrangement joins TRBV4-1 to TRBJ2-1, with D possibly TRBD2 on 5 matching bases. CDR1 is MGHRA and CDR2 is YSYEKL in the germline V gene. The CDR3 covers 16 residues. V was cut by 1 base and J by 4 bases, with 14 bases left in between. CDR3 protein: CASSQGFGGGYNEQFF. CDR3 bases: TGCGCCAGCAGCCAAGGTTTTGGCGGAGGATACAATGAGCAGTTCTTC.

A few counts support this clone. V and J are TRBV15 and TRBJ2-5; D gene unclear. Trimming stripped 1 base from V and 3 bases from J, with 9 bases between. This CDR3 has 14 residues. The V gene's germline CDR1 is LNHNV and CDR2 YYDKDF (reference sequence). The CDR3 loop reads CATSRVSPEETQYF. The CDR3, as DNA: TGTGCCACCAGCAGAGTTAGTCCCGAAGAGACCCAGTACTTC.

The chain employs TRBV19 and TRBJ1-5; 7 positions agree with TRBD1. The CDR3 is made up of 16 amino acids. Germline loops: CDR1 LNHDA, CDR2 SQIVND (reference sequence). V lost 5 bases and J lost 1; bases outside the gene matches: 8. CDR3 nucleotides: TGTGCCAGTAGTGATAACAGGGGCTTGAGCAATCAGCCCCAGCATTTT. Amino acids: CASSDNRGLSNQPQHF. Full variable domain (rest looked up from reference TRBV19 and TRBJ1-5): DGGITQSPKYLFRKEGQNVTLSCEQNLNHDAMYWYRQDPGQGLRLIYYSQIVNDFQKGDIAEGYSVSREKKESFPLTVTSAQKNPTAFYLCASSDNRGLSNQPQHFGDGTRLSIL.

The chain has TRBV27 and TRBJ1-1; possibly TRBD1 for D (6 bases). Germline values: CDR1 MNHEY, CDR2 SMNVEV (reference sequence). CDR3 length: 14 amino acids. Trimming took 5 bases from V and 5 from J, leaving 15 bases between them. CDR3 region: CASSPPTGRTEAFF. DNA of the CDR3: TGTGCCAGCAGTCCACCGACAGGTCGGACTGAAGCTTTCTTT.

This rearrangement joins TRBV7-6 to TRBJ2-3, with TRBD1 matching over 10 bases. The length of the CDR3 is 14 residues. In germline, CDR1 is SGHVS, CDR2 FNYEAQ. V lost 3 bases and J lost 7; bases outside the gene matches: 4. In DNA form, the CDR3 reads TGTGCCAGCAGCTTTAGACAGGGGGCAAATACGCAGTATTTT. Its translation is CASSFRQGANTQYF.

The CDR3, as DNA: TGCGCCAGCAGTGTGCAGGGGGCGTACGAGCAGTACTTC. Its protein product is CASSVQGAYEQYF. The chain combines TRBV10-2 with TRBJ2-7; 8 bases map to TRBD1. CDR3 length equals 13 residues. J lost 4 bases, V lost 4 bases, and 3 bases had no gene match. Germline-derived CDR1 and CDR2 are WSHSY and SAAADI.

This rearrangement joins TRBV7-3 to TRBJ2-5; D call uncertain. The germline V gene has CDR1 SGHTA and CDR2 FQGTGA. Trimming removed 6 bases at V and 2 bases at J, with 10 bases between. CDR3 length: 13 residues. CDR3: CASSPDTQETQYF. Written as DNA, the CDR3 is TGTGCCAGCAGTCCTGACACTCAAGAGACCCAGTACTTC.

The rearrangement links TRBV27 to TRBJ2-7, with 7 positions matching TRBD1. V was clipped by 8 bases and J by 3 bases; unmatched bases: 7. Germline lookup yields CDR1 MNHEY and CDR2 SMNVEV (reference sequence). The CDR3 runs 13 residues. CDR3 sequence: CASSRDRVYEQYF. CDR3 in DNA: TGTGCCAGCTCACGGGACAGAGTCTACGAGCAGTACTTC.

The gene calls are TRBV5-8 and TRBJ2-4; TRBD2 matches 7 bases. The CDR3 extends over 15 amino acids. Trimming at V came to 3 bases and at J to 4 bases, leaving 7 bases not matched to a gene. The germline V gene has CDR1 SGHTS and CDR2 YDEGEE. Here the CDR3 DNA reads TGTGCCAGCAGCTGGGAGGGAACGGTGAAAAACATTCAGTACTTC. This gives the protein CASSWEGTVKNIQYF.

The V gene is TRBV11-3, the J gene TRBJ1-3; 10 bases map to TRBD1. The germline V gene encodes CDR1 SGHNT and CDR2 YENEEA. This CDR3 spans 16 amino acids. V lost 4 bases, J lost 3 bases, and 6 bases stayed unmatched. CDR3 in amino acids: CASSSKGQGYGNTIYF. The CDR3, as DNA: TGTGCCAGCAGCTCGAAGGGACAGGGGTATGGAAACACCATATATTTT.

The CDR3 DNA sequence: TGTGCCACCATCTCGACTAGCGGGAAAACAGATACGCAGTATTTT. Translated: CATISTSGKTDTQYF. The genes are TRBV15 and TRBJ2-3, with 11 bases lining up with TRBD2. The length of the CDR3 is 15 residues. The V gene's germline CDR1 is LNHNV and CDR2 YYDKDF (reference sequence). Germline trimming cut 7 bases from V and 3 bases from J; bases unmatched to any gene: 6.

The chain uses TRBV18 and TRBJ2-1, with 13 bases fitting TRBD2. Trimming cost V 1 base and J 7 bases; bases outside gene matches: 1. The CDR3 totals 15 residues. CDR1 is KGHSH, CDR2 LQKENI, per germline. The CDR3 DNA follows: TGTGCCAGCTCACCACAGACTAGCGGGAGGAATGAGCAGTTCTTC. Translation gives CASSPQTSGRNEQFF.

J is TRBJ2-5 and V is TRBV6-6; the match to TRBD1 covers 9 bases. V was clipped by 4 bases and J by 3 bases; unmatched bases: 6. The CDR3 loop spans 15 amino acids. Germline V gives CDR1 MNHNY, CDR2 SVGAGI (reference sequence). CDR3 sequence reads: CASSSTGGAEETQYF. DNA for the CDR3: TGTGCCAGCAGTTCCACAGGGGGCGCAGAAGAGACCCAGTACTTC.

The CDR3 is CASSGADRAFEPQHF. The CDR3 DNA sequence: TGTGCCAGCAGTGGAGCGGACAGGGCATTTGAGCCCCAGCATTTT. The chain combines TRBV2 with TRBJ1-5; 8 nucleotides line up with TRBD1. The V and J ends lost 4 bases and 8 bases, in that order; junction bases with no gene match: 10. Germline CDR1 reads SNHLY; CDR2 reads FYNNEI. The CDR3 spans 15 residues.

The chain is built from TRBV7-6 and TRBJ2-7; 7 nucleotides agree with TRBD1. CDR3 length: 14 amino acids. Germline lookup yields CDR1 SGHVS and CDR2 FNYEAQ. The V and J ends lost 5 bases and 5 bases, in that order; junction bases with no gene match: 9. CDR3 sequence reads: CASSGRQGRDEQYF. The CDR3 DNA is TGTGCCAGCAGCGGAAGACAGGGACGGGACGAGCAGTACTTC.

The chain employs TRBV9 and TRBJ2-5; TRBD2 aligns across 7 bases. Germline loops: CDR1 SGDLS, CDR2 YYNGEE. The length of the CDR3 is 14 residues. V trimming: 3 bases; J trimming: 5 bases; junction bases outside the gene matches: 7. The CDR3: CASSGGGEGETQYF. As DNA, the CDR3 is TGTGCCAGCAGCGGAGGAGGGGAGGGGGAGACCCAGTACTTC.

The chain is built from TRBV4-1 and TRBJ2-7; possible D gene TRBD2, 7 bases. CDR1 and CDR2 from the germline V gene are MGHRA and YSYEKL. Trimming took 0 bases from V and 6 from J, leaving 15 bases between them. This CDR3 has 15 amino acids. CDR3 DNA sequence: TGCGCCAGCAGCCAAGATGGGGGGGCTAAGGGCGAGCAGTACTTC. Translating it yields CASSQDGGAKGEQYF.

V and J are TRBV14 and TRBJ2-1; D might be TRBD2 (6 bases). The germline V gene encodes CDR1 SGHDN and CDR2 FVKESK. The CDR3 length is 13 residues. The V end was cut by 2 bases, the J end by 7 bases, with 9 bases between. CDR3 sequence reads: CASSQQRGNEQFF. In nucleotides, the CDR3 is TGTGCCAGCAGCCAACAACGGGGGAATGAGCAGTTCTTC.

The rearrangement uses TRBV19 and TRBJ2-7; no clear D. The germline V gene encodes CDR1 LNHDA and CDR2 SQIVND (reference sequence). The CDR3 totals 15 residues. The V and J ends lost 6 bases and 2 bases respectively, with 17 bases between them. DNA for the CDR3: TGTGCCAGTAGGGGCCAGGTCCAGCCAGCCTACGAGCAGTACTTC. Translating it yields CASRGQVQPAYEQYF.

This clone was seen only a few times. V and J are TRBV9 and TRBJ2-7, with D perhaps matching TRBD2 (6 bases). Trimming took 2 bases from V and 3 from J, leaving 12 bases between them. The CDR3 has 14 amino acids. Germline CDR1 reads SGDLS; CDR2 reads YYNGEE. CDR3: CASSVEVSGYEQYF. Written as DNA, the CDR3 is TGTGCCAGCAGCGTCGAGGTTAGCGGCTACGAGCAGTACTTC.